This entry lists 22 T cell receptor beta chains sequenced from one sample in a study of CD8 T cells in Susac syndrome. With random hexamers, reverse transcription was performed on about 0.5 to 1 ug of RNA. MiXCR was run by TCRdb on the immunoSEQ multiplex PCR reads, yielding one entry per CDR3 protein. Here the sample spans roughly 140,000 distinct CDR3 sequences, 95% to 96% being singletons. The sample was CD8+ T cells from PBMCs. These receptors all stem from a human donor with multiple sclerosis.

This clonotype was picked up one time. This chain connects TRBV7-3 to TRBJ2-7; D gene ambiguous. The germline V and J ends were trimmed by 5 bases and 0 bases, with 14 bases remaining between them. The CDR3 runs 15 residues. Germline V gene sequence: CDR1 SGHTA, CDR2 FQGTGA. The CDR3 DNA reads TGTGCCAGCAGCCCCGTACTACTGGGCTCCTACGAGCAGTACTTC. This codes for CASSPVLLGSYEQYF.

V and J are TRBV29-1 and TRBJ1-1, with a possible D match to TRBD1 (5 bases). The germline CDR1 and CDR2 sequences are SQVTM and ANQGSEA. CDR3 size: 11 residues. Trimming removed 5 bases at V and 9 bases at J, with 13 bases between. The CDR3 DNA follows: TGCAGCGTTTGGGGGGGGGAAAAAGCTTTCTTT. As protein: CSVWGGEKAFF.

The V and J genes are TRBV23-1 and TRBJ1-6; weak D call: TRBD1 (6 bases). TRBV23-1 qualifies as an ORF whose function is uncertain. V lost 10 bases to trimming and J lost 7 bases, with 17 bases between them. CDR3 length equals 14 residues. CDR3 nucleotides: TGCGCCAACAAGGACGGACAGCTAAATTCACCCCTCCACTTT. This encodes CANKDGQLNSPLHF.

The chain recombines TRBV7-9 with TRBJ1-3; D gene unclear. V lost 5 bases, J lost 2 bases, and 13 bases lay in between. Germline V gene data show CDR1 as SEHNR and CDR2 as FQNEAQ (reference sequence). This CDR3 comprises 15 residues. The CDR3 region has the DNA TGTGCCAGCAGCCGCGGACCCGCCGCTGGAAACACCATATATTTT. Its translation is CASSRGPAAGNTIYF.

This chain uses TRBV5-1 with TRBJ2-1; the match to TRBD2 covers 8 bases. V shed 4 bases, J shed 5 bases, and the junction held 2 bases outside the gene matches. There are 13 residues in the CDR3. CDR1 and CDR2 (germline): SGHRS, YFSETQ. The CDR3 coding sequence is TGCGCCAGCAGCAAGACTAGCGACAATGAGCAGTTCTTC. It specifies CASSKTSDNEQFF.

The rearrangement links TRBV4-1 to TRBJ1-2; no reliable D call. Trimming removed 3 bases from V and 4 bases from J, with 15 bases in between. From germline, CDR1 is MGHRA and CDR2 YSYEKL. This CDR3 comprises 15 residues. CDR3 amino acids: CASSQEDRAGYGYTF. The CDR3 DNA sequence: TGCGCCAGCAGCCAGGAGGACCGGGCGGGCTATGGCTACACCTTC.

The chain has TRBV20-1 and TRBJ2-5; 7 bases are a match to TRBD1. The CDR3 spans 14 residues. Germline CDR1 reads DFQATT; CDR2 reads SNEGSKA (reference sequence). V was pared by 0 bases and J by 3 bases, with 4 bases of the junction left unmatched. For the CDR3, the DNA is TGCAGTGCTAGAGATTGGGACAGAAAAGAGACCCAGTACTTC. This gives the protein CSARDWDRKETQYF.

This rearrangement joins TRBV15 to TRBJ1-1; no reliable D call. Trimming cost V 5 bases and J 3 bases, with 10 bases left between them. The CDR3 totals 13 residues. Germline V gene data show CDR1 as LNHNV and CDR2 as YYDKDF (reference sequence). CDR3 bases: TGTGCCACCAGCGTCACCGTAGACACTGAAGCTTTCTTT. Translated, it gives CATSVTVDTEAFF.

The chain recombines TRBV4-1 with TRBJ2-7; TRBD1 matches at 8 bases. V shed 2 bases and J 4 bases; nucleotides not matched to a gene: 13. Germline V gene sequence: CDR1 MGHRA, CDR2 YSYEKL. The CDR3 is 17 amino acids. The CDR3 nucleotides read TGCGCCAGCAGCCAACCCATAGACAGGGGAAACTCGTACGAGCAGTACTTC. Translated, it gives CASSQPIDRGNSYEQYF.

The chain has TRBV12-3 or TRBV12-4 and TRBJ1-2; maybe TRBD1 (5 bases). V lost 1 base and J lost 1, with 16 bases in between. CDR3 length equals 17 residues. The CDR3 protein is CASSLDVSGTVNYGYTF. The DNA of the CDR3 is TGTGCCAGCAGTTTAGACGTATCCGGGACGGTTAACTATGGCTACACCTTC.

The chain employs TRBV20-1 and TRBJ2-3, with TRBD1 identical over 7 bases. The CDR3 consists of 15 residues. Unmatched junction bases numbered 6, after V lost 0 bases and J lost 3 bases. Germline CDR1 reads DFQATT; CDR2 reads SNEGSKA (reference sequence). CDR3 protein: CSARERGRITDTQYF. The CDR3 nucleotides are TGCAGTGCTAGAGAGAGGGGGCGTATTACAGATACGCAGTATTTT.

The J gene is TRBJ1-2, the V gene TRBV18; D unresolved. Trimming took 2 bases from V and 5 from J, leaving 12 bases between them. CDR1 is KGHSH and CDR2 is LQKENI in the germline V gene. The CDR3 is 14 residues long. Here the CDR3 DNA reads TGTGCCAGCTCACCAGCAGAAGTTGTATATGGCTACACCTTC. Its protein is CASSPAEVVYGYTF.

This chain links TRBV29-1 with TRBJ1-1; D gene ambiguous. Trimming took off 5 bases at V and 0 bases at J, with 7 bases between the two ends. CDR1 SQVTM and CDR2 ANQGSEA come from the germline V gene. The CDR3 has 12 amino acids. Written as DNA, the CDR3 is TGCAGCGTTATTTCCATGAACACTGAAGCTTTCTTT. Amino acids: CSVISMNTEAFF.

The chain combines TRBV6-1 with TRBJ2-2, with D uncertain. V was clipped by 8 bases and J by 13 bases, with 11 bases between them. The CDR3 has 10 residues. Germline V gene lookup returns CDR1 MNHNS and CDR2 SASEGT. CDR3 sequence reads: CASRLSWLFF. For the CDR3, the DNA is TGTGCCAGCCGCCTCTCTTGGCTGTTTTTT.

The chain combines TRBV9 with TRBJ1-2; D gene uncertain. Germline CDR1 reads SGDLS; CDR2 reads YYNGEE. The V end lost 6 bases, the J end lost 0 bases, and 15 bases lay between the germline ends. CDR3 size: 15 residues. CDR3 protein: CASTLKPITNYGYTF. DNA for the CDR3: TGTGCCAGCACCTTGAAGCCGATTACTAACTATGGCTACACCTTC.

The chain links TRBV20-1 to TRBJ2-1; D gene ambiguous. CDR3 length: 16 residues. Trimming took off 0 bases at V and 0 bases at J, with 12 bases between the two ends. The V gene's germline CDR1 is DFQATT and CDR2 SNEGSKA (reference sequence). The DNA of the CDR3 is TGCAGTGCTAGAGATTTTGACGGAAGCTCCTACAATGAGCAGTTCTTC. Translation: CSARDFDGSSYNEQFF.

The rearrangement uses TRBV3-1 and TRBJ1-1; D perhaps matches TRBD1 (5 bases). Germline V gene sequence: CDR1 LGHDT, CDR2 YNNKEL (reference sequence). The V end was cut by 0 bases, the J end by 3 bases, with 17 bases between. CDR3 size: 17 residues. The CDR3 loop reads CASSQELSHVQDTEAFF. CDR3 DNA sequence: TGTGCCAGCAGCCAAGAACTAAGTCACGTACAGGACACTGAAGCTTTCTTT. The variable domain in full, completed from reference TRBV3-1 and TRBJ1-1, reads DTAVSQTPKYLVTQMGNDKSIKCEQNLGHDTMYWYKQDSKKFLKIMFSYNNKELIINETVPNRFSPKSPDKAHLNLHINSLELGDSAVYFCASSQELSHVQDTEAFFGQGTRLTVV.

The rearrangement joins TRBV9 to TRBJ2-5, with a possible D match to TRBD2 (6 bases). Germline V gene sequence: CDR1 SGDLS, CDR2 YYNGEE. V was clipped by 3 bases and J by 1 base, with 10 bases between them. The CDR3 loop spans 14 amino acids. In DNA, the CDR3 is TGTGCCAGCAGCGATCCGGGACTCCAAGAGACCCAGTACTTC. Protein: CASSDPGLQETQYF.

This clonotype occurred once. The chain links TRBV9 to TRBJ2-2; 7 bases align to TRBD1. Per the germline V gene, CDR1 is SGDLS and CDR2 is YYNGEE. This CDR3 contains 14 residues. V gave up 6 bases and J gave up 3 bases; unmatched junction bases: 5. CDR3 nucleotide sequence: TGTGCCAGCAAGACAGGGTCGGACACCGGGGAGCTGTTTTTT. Translation: CASKTGSDTGELFF. The full variable domain, with the rest looked up from reference TRBV9 and TRBJ2-2, is DSGVTQTPKHLITATGQRVTLRCSPRSGDLSVYWYQQSLDQGLQFLIQYYNGEERAKGNILERFSAQQFPDLHSELNLSSLELGDSALYFCASKTGSDTGELFFGEGSRLTVL.

The V call is TRBV30, the J call TRBJ2-3; TRBD1 might be the D (5 bases). The V end was cut by 1 base, the J end by 4 bases, with 15 bases between. This CDR3 region has 15 residues. From germline, CDR1 is GTSNPN and CDR2 SVGIG (reference sequence). CDR3 bases: TGTGCCTGGAGTGCCGACGCAAGGGGTCCAGATACGCAGTATTTT. Protein: CAWSADARGPDTQYF.

The chain uses TRBV27 and TRBJ1-5; the D gene is possibly TRBD1 (6 bases). The CDR3 runs 13 residues. Germline loops: CDR1 MNHEY, CDR2 SMNVEV (reference sequence). Trimming took off 3 bases at V and 8 bases at J, with 11 bases between the two ends. The chain's CDR3 is CASSFGRGKPQHF. CDR3 DNA sequence: TGTGCCAGCAGTTTCGGCAGGGGTAAGCCCCAGCATTTT.

This sequence joins TRBV5-1 and TRBJ1-1; D not certain. Per the germline V gene, CDR1 is SGHRS and CDR2 is YFSETQ. Trimming removed 4 bases at V and 1 base at J, with 11 bases between. The length of the CDR3 is 14 residues. The CDR3 is CASSPPEPNTEAFF. DNA for the CDR3: TGCGCCAGCAGCCCCCCGGAACCGAACACTGAAGCTTTCTTT.